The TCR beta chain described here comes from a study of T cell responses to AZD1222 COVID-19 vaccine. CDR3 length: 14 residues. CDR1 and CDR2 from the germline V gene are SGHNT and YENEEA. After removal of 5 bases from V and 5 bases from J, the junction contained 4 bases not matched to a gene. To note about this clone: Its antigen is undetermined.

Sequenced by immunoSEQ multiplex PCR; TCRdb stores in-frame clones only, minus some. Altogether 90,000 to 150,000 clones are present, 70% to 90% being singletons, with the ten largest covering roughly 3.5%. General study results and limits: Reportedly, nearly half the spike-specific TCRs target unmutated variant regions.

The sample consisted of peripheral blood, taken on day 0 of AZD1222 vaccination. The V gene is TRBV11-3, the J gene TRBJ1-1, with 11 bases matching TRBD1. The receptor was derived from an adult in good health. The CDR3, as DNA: TGTGCCAGCAGCAGAGGACAGGGGGCAACTGAAGCTTTCTTT. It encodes CASSRGQGATEAFF.